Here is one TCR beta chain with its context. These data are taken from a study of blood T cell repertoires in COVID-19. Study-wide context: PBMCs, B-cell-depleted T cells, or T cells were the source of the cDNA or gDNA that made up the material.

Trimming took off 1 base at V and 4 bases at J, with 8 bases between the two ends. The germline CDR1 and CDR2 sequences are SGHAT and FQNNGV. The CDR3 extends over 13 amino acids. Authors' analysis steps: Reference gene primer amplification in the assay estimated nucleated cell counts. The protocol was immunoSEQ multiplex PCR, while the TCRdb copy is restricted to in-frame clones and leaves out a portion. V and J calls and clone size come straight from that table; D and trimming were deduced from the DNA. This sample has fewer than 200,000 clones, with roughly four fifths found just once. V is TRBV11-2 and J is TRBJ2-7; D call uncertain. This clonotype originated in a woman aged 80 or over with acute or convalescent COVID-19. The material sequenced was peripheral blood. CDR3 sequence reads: CASSLVPRYEQYF. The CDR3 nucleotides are TGTGCCAGCAGCTTAGTCCCCAGGTACGAGCAGTACTTC.